This passage covers 27 T cell receptor beta chains from one sample sequenced in a study of T cell responses to AZD1222 COVID-19 vaccine. The assay was immunoSEQ multiplex PCR, and TCRdb's table has in-frame clones only and misses some. The table shows 90,000 to 95,000 clones, with over 75% occurring only once. Source: peripheral blood, taken 28 days after the second AZD1222 dose. The receptors here all came from an adult who received the AZD1222 COVID-19 vaccine.

This clone was seen a single time. The gene calls are TRBV4-1 and TRBJ2-5, with 11 bases aligning to TRBD2. This CDR3 is built from 15 residues. With V trimmed by 5 bases and J by 5 bases, 7 bases remained unmatched. Germline CDR1 and CDR2: MGHRA and YSYEKL. This CDR3 reads CASSSIAGGPETQYF. In DNA, the CDR3 is TGCGCCAGCAGCAGTATAGCGGGGGGGCCTGAGACCCAGTACTTC.

The CDR3 reads CASSETGTGPYEQYF. The CDR3 DNA reads as TGCGCCAGCAGTGAGACCGGGACTGGGCCCTACGAGCAGTACTTC. The chain uses TRBV10-2 and TRBJ2-7; D is perhaps TRBD2 (6 bases). CDR3 size: 15 residues. The germline V gene encodes CDR1 WSHSY and CDR2 SAAADI. V lost 2 bases and J 2 bases, leaving 13 bases between the germline ends.

This chain joins TRBV19 and TRBJ2-7, with D possibly being TRBD1 (6 bases). Germline V CDR1 and CDR2: LNHDA, SQIVND (reference sequence). With 5 bases removed from V and 6 bases from J, the gap between germline ends came to 14 bases. The CDR3 spans 13 residues. The CDR3 here is CASSSGGWSEQYF. The CDR3 coding sequence is TGTGCCAGTAGTTCTGGGGGCTGGAGCGAGCAGTACTTC.

The chain joins TRBV5-6 to TRBJ1-1, with unresolved D. CDR3 length: 13 amino acids. Trimming cost V 7 bases and J 0 bases, with 10 bases left between them. Germline-derived CDR1 and CDR2 are SGHDT and YYEEEE. The CDR3 sequence: CASLRDLNTEAFF. DNA for the CDR3: TGTGCCAGCCTTCGAGATTTGAACACTGAAGCTTTCTTT.

The rearrangement joins TRBV3-1 (or the pseudogene TRBV3-2) to TRBJ2-3, with TRBD2 matching over 10 bases. Losses at the gene ends were 6 bases for V and 6 bases for J; bases not matched to a gene: 6. Germline V gene lookup returns CDR1 LGHDT and CDR2 YNNKEL (reference sequence). The length of the CDR3 is 14 residues. The DNA of the CDR3 is TGTGCCAGCAGTCCAGCGGGAGGGGTGGATACGCAGTATTTT. This codes for CASSPAGGVDTQYF.

This clone was seen a single time. This chain joins TRBV10-3 and TRBJ2-7; D is uncertain. The germline V gene has CDR1 ENHRY and CDR2 SYGVKD. V was trimmed by 3 bases and J by 5 bases, leaving 8 bases between them. The CDR3 totals 12 residues. The CDR3, as DNA: TGTGCCATCAGTGACCCAGGAAACGAGCAGTACTTC. This gives the protein CAISDPGNEQYF.

The chain is built from TRBV30 and TRBJ2-3, with 13 nucleotides matching TRBD2. CDR1 GTSNPN and CDR2 SVGIG come from the germline V gene (reference sequence). The CDR3 is made up of 15 amino acids. V dropped 2 bases and J dropped 8; count of bases not matched to a gene: 7. DNA of the CDR3: TGTGCCTGGAGTCCTGGACTAGCGGGAGCGGGTACGCAGTATTTT. Its protein is CAWSPGLAGAGTQYF.

The chain carries TRBV7-3 and TRBJ1-1; 12 nucleotides align to TRBD1. Germline V lookup: CDR1 SGHTA, CDR2 FQGTGA. The CDR3 totals 16 residues. V lost 2 bases and J lost 4; bases outside the gene matches: 5. CDR3 amino acids: CASSLSGTGGFTEAFF. The CDR3 nucleotides read TGTGCCAGCAGCTTATCCGGGACAGGGGGCTTCACTGAAGCTTTCTTT. The full variable domain, with the rest looked up from reference TRBV7-3 and TRBJ1-1, is GAGVSQTPSNKVTEKGKYVELRCDPISGHTALYWYRQSLGQGPEFLIYFQGTGAADDSGLPNDRFFAVRPEGSVSTLKIQRTERGDSAVYLCASSLSGTGGFTEAFFGQGTRLTVV.

This rearrangement joins TRBV2 to TRBJ1-2; perhaps TRBD1 as D (5 bases). V was clipped by 5 bases and J by 6 bases, with 10 bases between them. The germline V gene has CDR1 SNHLY and CDR2 FYNNEI. This CDR3 region has 12 residues. The CDR3 spells CASSRTSDGYTF. CDR3 nucleotide sequence: TGTGCCAGCAGTCGGACATCTGATGGCTACACCTTC.

Only one count was recorded for this clone. The chain carries TRBV2 and TRBJ2-5; 9 nucleotides match TRBD2. Germline CDR1 reads SNHLY; CDR2 reads FYNNEI. This CDR3 spans 15 amino acids. V gave up 2 bases and J gave up 5 bases; unmatched junction bases: 6. Here the CDR3 DNA reads TGTGCCAGCAGTGAACTGCGGGGGGGCCGGGAGACCCAGTACTTC. Translating gives CASSELRGGRETQYF.

This clone was observed a single time. J is TRBJ1-2 and V is TRBV6-5, with 9 bases identical to TRBD1. The junction had 5 bases not matched to a gene; V was cut back by 5 bases and J by 4 bases. The CDR3 contains 14 residues. Germline V gene sequence: CDR1 MNHEY, CDR2 SVGAGI. CDR3 sequence reads: CASSTGGAGYGYTF. CDR3 nucleotides: TGTGCCAGCAGTACAGGGGGCGCCGGCTATGGCTACACCTTC.

The CDR3 is CASSEGKGWNEKLFF. CDR3 in DNA: TGTGCCAGCAGTGAGGGGAAGGGTTGGAATGAAAAACTGTTTTTT. V and J are TRBV2 and TRBJ1-4; D is undetermined. The CDR3 length is 15 residues. V was trimmed by 3 bases and J by 5 bases, leaving 13 bases between them. From germline, CDR1 is SNHLY and CDR2 FYNNEI.

The gene calls are TRBV29-1 and TRBJ1-2; D call uncertain. The V end lost 4 bases, the J end lost 3 bases, and 9 bases lay between the germline ends. CDR3 length equals 12 residues. Germline loops: CDR1 SQVTM, CDR2 ANQGSEA. This chain's CDR3 is CSVGGRDYGYTF. For the CDR3, the DNA is TGCAGCGTTGGAGGGAGGGACTATGGCTACACCTTC.

The rearrangement links TRBV6-5 to TRBJ2-7; D is perhaps TRBD1 (6 bases). The CDR3 is 15 amino acids. Germline-derived CDR1 and CDR2 are MNHEY and SVGAGI. The V gene lost 5 bases and the J gene lost 2 bases, with 16 bases spanning the gap. The CDR3 DNA follows: TGTGCCAGCAGTCTCCAACGAGGGGGTACCTACGAGCAGTACTTC. Translated: CASSLQRGGTYEQYF.

The chain uses TRBV5-6 and TRBJ2-7; the D is unclear. This CDR3 comprises 12 residues. Trimming stripped 3 bases from V and 3 bases from J, with 7 bases between. Germline lookup yields CDR1 SGHDT and CDR2 YYEEEE. CDR3 DNA: TGTGCCAGCAGCTACGGCGGCTACGAGCAGTACTTC. Translation: CASSYGGYEQYF.

This clone has just one count. Here the CDR3 DNA reads TGTGCCAGCAGTCCTGACACAGATACGCAGTATTTT. Protein sequence: CASSPDTDTQYF. The chain carries TRBV6-5 and TRBJ2-3; no reliable D call. CDR1 is MNHEY and CDR2 is SVGAGI in the germline V gene. V was pared by 5 bases and J by 2 bases, with 5 bases between. This CDR3 spans 12 amino acids.

This chain connects TRBV9 to TRBJ2-2; no firm D call. The CDR3 spans 16 residues. Trimming cost V 1 base and J 0 bases, with 10 bases left between them. Germline V gene lookup returns CDR1 SGDLS and CDR2 YYNGEE. The CDR3 coding sequence is TGTGCCAGCAGCGTAACGGCCGATCCGAACACCGGGGAGCTGTTTTTT. Translation: CASSVTADPNTGELFF.

The chain couples TRBV7-8 to TRBJ1-3; 8 bases align to TRBD1. V trimming: 1 base; J trimming: 4 bases; junction bases outside the gene matches: 6. Looked up from germline, CDR1 is SGHVS and CDR2 is FQNEAQ. The CDR3 covers 16 residues. CDR3 amino acids: CASSLEVRGHGNTIYF. CDR3 coding DNA: TGTGCCAGCAGCTTAGAGGTCAGGGGGCACGGAAACACCATATATTTT. Full variable domain (missing parts from reference TRBV7-8 and TRBJ1-3): GAGVSQSPRYKVAKRGQDVALRCDPISGHVSLFWYQQALGQGPEFLTYFQNEAQLDKSGLPSDRFFAERPEGSVSTLKIQRTQQEDSAVYLCASSLEVRGHGNTIYFGEGSWLTVV.

This chain joins TRBV19 and TRBJ2-1; 7 bases agree with TRBD1. This CDR3 has 16 residues. CDR1 is LNHDA and CDR2 is SQIVND in the germline V gene (reference sequence). Unmatched junction bases numbered 12, after V lost 5 bases and J lost 5 bases. CDR3 amino acids: CASSPLPGQVNNEQFF. The CDR3 coding sequence is TGTGCCAGTAGTCCCCTCCCAGGACAGGTGAACAATGAGCAGTTCTTC.

The chain carries TRBV2 and TRBJ2-1; TRBD2 is a possible D gene (7 bases). The CDR3 has 16 residues. Deletions cut 7 bases from V and 1 base from J, with 17 bases between. Germline CDR1 is SNHLY and CDR2 is FYNNEI. The CDR3 protein is CASNMGGLLSYNEQFF. The CDR3 nucleotides read TGTGCCAGCAATATGGGGGGGCTTCTTTCCTACAATGAGCAGTTCTTC.

The V and J genes are TRBV28 and TRBJ2-5; D perhaps matches TRBD1 (8 bases). Trimming shortened V by 5 bases and J by 7 bases, and 23 bases separated the two germline ends. CDR1 is MDHEN, CDR2 SYDVKM, per germline. The CDR3 extends over 16 amino acids. The CDR3 reads CASSGAGQVGLGTQYF. The DNA for the CDR3 is TGTGCCAGCAGTGGAGCGGGACAGGTTGGATTGGGGACCCAGTACTTC.

This chain links TRBV25-1 with TRBJ1-1; D is unclear. The V end lost 8 bases, the J end lost 12 bases, and 19 bases lay between the germline ends. The CDR3 length is 12 residues. Germline V gene data show CDR1 as MGHDK and CDR2 as SYGVNS. CDR3 protein: CASPTRALGTFF. CDR3 bases: TGTGCCAGCCCCACGCGGGCTTTGGGGACTTTCTTT.

V and J are TRBV4-2 and TRBJ2-4; a weak D match, TRBD2 (6 bases). Germline values: CDR1 LGHNA, CDR2 YNFKEQ. Trimming cost V 3 bases and J 0 bases, with 15 bases left between them. CDR3 size: 17 residues. As DNA, the CDR3 is TGTGCCAGCAGCCACCGGGGAGGAGAACTAGCCAAAAACATTCAGTACTTC. Its translation is CASSHRGGELAKNIQYF.

The chain uses TRBV7-2 and TRBJ2-2; a weak D match, TRBD1 (6 bases). Germline lookup yields CDR1 SGHTA and CDR2 FQGNSA. The V and J ends lost 5 bases and 6 bases respectively, with 13 bases between them. The CDR3 length is 14 residues. The CDR3 DNA is TGTGCCAGCAGCCCGATAGGGGGTGCCGGGGAGCTGTTTTTT. This sequence encodes CASSPIGGAGELFF. The full variable domain, in which reference TRBV7-2 and TRBJ2-2 provide the parts outside the CDR3, is GAGVSQSPSNKVTEKGKDVELRCDPISGHTALYWYRQSLGQGLEFLIYFQGNSAPDKSGLPSDRFSAERTGGSVSTLTIQRTQQEDSAVYLCASSPIGGAGELFFGEGSRLTVL.

The chain recombines TRBV4-2 with TRBJ1-2; the D gene is possibly TRBD1 (5 bases). CDR3 length equals 13 residues. V was shortened by 2 bases and J by 8 bases, with 12 bases between the two germline ends. Germline CDR1 reads LGHNA; CDR2 reads YNFKEQ. The CDR3 DNA follows: TGTGCCAGCAGCCAAAGTCAGGGTTACGGCTACACCTTC. Translation gives CASSQSQGYGYTF.

The chain joins TRBV19 to TRBJ2-1; TRBD2 matches 7 bases. V gave up 5 bases and J gave up 3 bases; unmatched junction bases: 10. The CDR3 is 16 residues long. Germline-derived CDR1 and CDR2 are LNHDA and SQIVND (reference sequence). DNA of the CDR3: TGTGCCAGTAGTCTCGCTAGCGGAGCGGTCTACAATGAGCAGTTCTTC. Its translation is CASSLASGAVYNEQFF.

This sequence joins TRBV5-1 and TRBJ1-2; 7 bases align to TRBD1. This CDR3 has 14 amino acids. CDR1 is SGHRS and CDR2 is YFSETQ in the germline V gene. V dropped 4 bases and J dropped 4; count of bases not matched to a gene: 7. The DNA for the CDR3 is TGCGCCAGCAGCCCGTACAGGGGCCCCTATGGCTACACCTTC. It codes for CASSPYRGPYGYTF.